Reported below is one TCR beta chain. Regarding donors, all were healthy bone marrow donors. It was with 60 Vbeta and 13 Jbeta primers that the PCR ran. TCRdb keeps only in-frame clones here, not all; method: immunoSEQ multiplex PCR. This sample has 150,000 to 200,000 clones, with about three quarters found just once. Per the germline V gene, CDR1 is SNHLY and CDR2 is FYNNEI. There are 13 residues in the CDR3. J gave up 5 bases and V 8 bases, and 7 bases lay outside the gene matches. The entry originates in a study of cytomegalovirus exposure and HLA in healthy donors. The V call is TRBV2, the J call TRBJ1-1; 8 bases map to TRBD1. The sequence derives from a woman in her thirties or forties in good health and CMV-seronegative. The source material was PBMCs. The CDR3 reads CASQTGEFTEAFF. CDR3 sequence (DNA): TGTGCCAGCCAGACAGGGGAGTTTACTGAAGCTTTCTTT.